These 8 T cell receptor beta chains originate from one sample sequenced in a study of regulatory T cells in long-lasting Graves disease. Researchers made TCR beta libraries by using iRepertoire HTBI primers and running Arm-PCR on CDR3 regions. TCRdb fed the multiplex PCR reads into MiXCR, producing one record per CDR3 protein. The sample has 500,000 to 700,000 distinct CDR3 sequences, under 20% seen once. The time point denotes: newly diagnosed GD, antithyroid drugs for less than 3 months. Preparation of the TCR library used RNA extracted from PBMCs. Separately, the same data were catalogued under a study of T cells in Graves' hyperthyroidism and ophthalmopathy.

This sample comprised peripheral blood mononuclear cells (PBMCs), obtained at new diagnosis, from a patient treated with antithyroid drugs. These receptor sequences come from a woman aged 30 to 39 with Graves disease.

The chain recombines TRBV10-3 with TRBJ1-5, with 8 bases matching TRBD1. With 6 bases clipped from V and 6 bases from J, the junction kept 7 bases outside the gene matches. The CDR3 runs 14 residues. The germline gives CDR1 ENHRY, CDR2 SYGVKD. CDR3 DNA sequence: TGTGCCATCAGAACCACAGGGGGGAGTCAGCCCCAGCATTTT. It specifies CAIRTTGGSQPQHF.

This clonotype was counted at least ten times. The rearrangement joins TRBV28 to TRBJ2-7; the D is unclear. CDR3 length: 14 amino acids. Per germline, CDR1 MDHEN and CDR2 SYDVKM. V was cut by 3 bases and J by 1 base, with 10 bases left in between. Written as DNA, the CDR3 is TGTGCCAGCAGTTTGTTTCGGGTTTCCTACGAGCAGTACTTC. Translating gives CASSLFRVSYEQYF.

This clonotype was found many times. The V and J genes are TRBV2 and TRBJ1-2, with TRBD1 as a possible D gene (5 bases). Per germline, CDR1 SNHLY and CDR2 FYNNEI. Trimming removed 6 bases from V and 4 bases from J, with 18 bases in between. The CDR3 is made up of 15 amino acids. CDR3 loop: CASREEGEGSYGYTF. CDR3 nucleotides: TGTGCCAGCAGGGAGGAAGGGGAAGGCTCCTATGGCTACACCTTC.

This clonotype was counted a few times. This chain connects TRBV7-9 to TRBJ2-5; 9 nucleotides align to TRBD1. The CDR3 sequence is 13 residues long. CDR1 is SEHNR and CDR2 is FQNEAQ in the germline V gene (reference sequence). The V segment lost 5 bases and the J segment 4 bases; nucleotides outside the gene matches: 2. CDR3: CASSQGQGETQYF. CDR3 in DNA: TGTGCCAGCAGCCAGGGACAGGGAGAGACCCAGTACTTC.

This clonotype was seen ten or more times. The chain joins TRBV3-1 to TRBJ1-1; TRBD1 is a possible D gene (6 bases). The CDR3 loop spans 15 amino acids. In germline, CDR1 is LGHDT, CDR2 YNNKEL (reference sequence). Trimming pared 1 base from V and 1 base from J, leaving 10 bases between. In nucleotides, the CDR3 is TGTGCCAGCAGCCAAGTATCAGGGGCGAACACTGAAGCTTTCTTT. This encodes CASSQVSGANTEAFF.

This rearrangement joins TRBV4-1 to TRBJ2-5, with 11 bases lining up with TRBD2. Looked up from germline, CDR1 is MGHRA and CDR2 is YSYEKL. V shed 3 bases and J 5 bases; nucleotides not matched to a gene: 11. This CDR3 has 17 amino acids. The CDR3 DNA follows: TGCGCCAGCAGCCATCGGGCTAGCGGGAGGCCTGGGGAGACCCAGTACTTC. Its protein product is CASSHRASGRPGETQYF.

As for this clonotype: Given a much more abundant clone one base away, this may be a read error. The chain has TRBV5-1 and TRBJ2-7; 9 bases are shared with TRBD1. CDR3 size: 13 residues. The V gene's germline CDR1 is SGHRS and CDR2 YFSETQ. V lost 4 bases, J lost 6 bases, and 5 bases stayed unmatched. The CDR3 loop reads CASSPQDRGEQYF. CDR3 coding DNA: TGCGCCAGCAGCCCCCAGGACAGGGGCGAGCAGTACTTC.

There are a few counts of this clonotype. The CDR3 protein is CASSFAGNSYNEQFF. CDR3 nucleotides: TGTGCCAGCAGTTTCGCGGGGAACTCCTACAATGAGCAGTTCTTC. The chain carries TRBV12-3 or TRBV12-4 and TRBJ2-1; TRBD2 might be the D (6 bases). The CDR3 is 15 residues long. The V end was cut by 3 bases, the J end by 0 bases, with 9 bases between.